Listed below are T cell receptor beta chains from one sample, sequenced in a study of Ad26.COV2.S vaccination and SARS-CoV-2 variants. Some clones are missing from TCRdb's copy, which holds only in-frame ones; the method was immunoSEQ multiplex PCR. The table lists a few hundred thousand clones, around nine tenths of them singletons. This material consisted of peripheral blood, taken in a trial of Ad26.COV2.S vaccine versus placebo. Receptors were obtained from a person between 18 and 59 years old who received the Ad26.COV2.S COVID-19 vaccine or a placebo. The CDR3 runs from the conserved cysteine through the conserved F or W. A D gene is named only where the DNA matches it firmly. Rows give clone size only sometimes, using once, few, many, or a class for an expanded clone.

D gene	clone size	J gene	V gene	CDR3 protein	CDR3 DNA
TRBD2	-	TRBJ2-3	TRBV10-3	CAIGPSGTATSTDTQYF	TGTGCTATCGGCCCCAGCGGGACCGCTACTAGCACAGATACGCAGTATTTT
-	few	TRBJ2-1	TRBV10-1	CASSESLPPSNEQFF	TGCGCCAGCAGTGAGTCTCTACCCCCCAGCAATGAGCAGTTCTTC
-	-	TRBJ1-5	TRBV6-2/TRBV6-3	CASSYSILGGNQPQHF	TGTGCCAGCAGTTACTCAATCCTAGGGGGCAATCAGCCCCAGCATTTT
-	-	TRBJ1-1	TRBV3-1/TRBV3-2	CASSRFPGYTEAFF	TGTGCCAGCAGCCGATTCCCGGGCTACACTGAAGCTTTCTTT
-	-	TRBJ2-3	TRBV5-6	CASSPGGFFTDTQYF	TGTGCCAGCAGCCCAGGTGGCTTCTTCACAGATACGCAGTATTTT
TRBD2	-	TRBJ2-2	TRBV27	CASGRGGDPNTGELFF	TGTGCCAGCGGGCGCGGGGGAGACCCGAACACCGGGGAGCTGTTTTTT
-	-	TRBJ1-1	TRBV5-1	CASTLRGTRNTEAFF	TGCGCCAGCACCCTCCGGGGGACAAGAAACACTGAAGCTTTCTTT
-	-	TRBJ1-2	TRBV29-1	CSVPGPTYGYTF	TGCAGCGTTCCAGGCCCTACCTATGGCTACACCTTC
TRBD2	-	TRBJ2-1	TRBV9	CASSVVGSGGANEQFF	TGTGCCAGCAGCGTAGTAGGTAGCGGGGGGGCCAATGAGCAGTTCTTC
TRBD2	-	TRBJ2-3	TRBV5-8	CASTLTAGGPVTDTQYF	TGTGCCAGCACCCTGACAGCGGGGGGGCCCGTCACAGATACGCAGTATTTT
TRBD2	once	TRBJ2-1	TRBV15	CATSRRGATYNEQFF	TGTGCCACCAGCAGGCGGGGGGCCACCTACAATGAGCAGTTCTTC
TRBD2	-	TRBJ2-5	TRBV4-1	CASSQDTGGARETQYF	TGCGCCAGCAGCCAAGATACCGGGGGGGCGCGGGAGACCCAGTACTTC
TRBD1	-	TRBJ2-7	TRBV7-2	CASSFTGGGTYEQYF	TGTGCCAGCAGCTTTACAGGGGGCGGCACCTACGAGCAGTACTTC
-	-	TRBJ1-1	TRBV19	CASSRGTRSGTEAFF	TGTGCCAGTAGTAGGGGGACTCGTTCGGGGACTGAAGCTTTCTTT
TRBD2	-	TRBJ2-3	TRBV15	CATSNAGGLLPDTQYF	TGTGCCACCAGCAATGCGGGGGGGCTTTTGCCAGATACGCAGTATTTT
-	-	TRBJ1-2	TRBV29-1	CSVADSYGYTF	TGCAGCGTCGCGGACAGCTATGGCTACACCTTC
TRBD1	-	TRBJ2-5	TRBV6-1	CASSEGQGFETQYF	TGTGCCAGCAGTGAAGGACAGGGCTTCGAGACCCAGTACTTC
-	-	TRBJ2-7	TRBV9	CASSVGDNYEQYF	TGTGCCAGCAGCGTAGGGGACAACTACGAGCAGTACTTC
-	-	TRBJ1-1	TRBV5-8	CASSFPRRVLITEAFF	TGTGCCAGCAGCTTTCCCAGGCGGGTTCTAATCACTGAAGCTTTCTTT
-	-	TRBJ2-1	TRBV5-1	CASSSLLESNEQFF	TGCGCCAGCAGCTCCCTACTAGAGTCGAATGAGCAGTTCTTC
-	-	TRBJ2-2	TRBV5-1	CASSTRWGVPNTGELFF	TGCGCCAGCAGTACTAGGTGGGGGGTTCCGAACACCGGGGAGCTGTTTTTT
-	-	TRBJ1-1	TRBV7-8	CASSPGEGFRTEAFF	TGTGCCAGCAGCCCCGGGGAGGGCTTTAGGACTGAAGCTTTCTTT
TRBD1	-	TRBJ1-2	TRBV4-3	CASSLLGQGEGGYTF	TGCGCCAGCAGCCTACTGGGACAGGGAGAAGGGGGCTACACCTTC
-	-	TRBJ1-1	TRBV3-1/TRBV3-2	CASSHPKAGRTEAFF	TGTGCCAGCAGCCACCCAAAGGCTGGGCGCACTGAAGCTTTCTTT
-	-	TRBJ2-7	TRBV11-3	CASSGQGSSYEQYF	TGTGCCAGCAGCGGCCAGGGCAGCTCCTACGAGCAGTACTTC
-	-	TRBJ2-7	TRBV28	CASSSGIYEQYF	TGTGCCAGCAGTTCGGGAATTTACGAGCAGTACTTC
-	-	TRBJ1-2	TRBV18	CASSPAQANYGYTF	TGTGCCAGCTCACCAGCCCAGGCTAACTATGGCTACACCTTC
TRBD2	-	TRBJ2-3	TRBV14	CASSPHGGDTQYF	TGTGCCAGCAGCCCCCACGGGGGGGATACGCAGTATTTT
TRBD2	-	TRBJ2-7	TRBV13	CASRYRRGGSYEQYF	TGTGCCAGCAGATACAGGCGGGGGGGATCCTACGAGCAGTACTTC
-	-	TRBJ2-7	TRBV9	CASSVEASGGVEQYF	TGTGCCAGCAGCGTAGAGGCCTCAGGGGGGGTCGAGCAGTACTTC
-	-	TRBJ1-6	TRBV5-1	CASSAHGGEESPLHF	TGCGCCAGCAGCGCACACGGGGGAGAGGAATCACCCCTCCACTTT